Below, 20 T cell receptor beta chains from the same sample are listed, as sequenced in a study of CD8 T cells in Susac syndrome. After extraction with the RNeasy kit, 0.5 to 1 ug of the RNA was reverse transcribed using random hexamers. MiXCR, run by TCRdb on the immunoSEQ multiplex PCR reads, gives a single entry per CDR3 protein. The sample has some 190,000 distinct CDR3 sequences, approximately 93% seen once; the top ten hold approximately 0.098%. Sequenced: CD4+ T cells from PBMCs. The origin of the receptors is a human donor in good health.

The rearrangement uses TRBV9 and TRBJ1-5; 9 nucleotides align to TRBD1. This CDR3 is 16 amino acids long. V lost 5 bases, J lost 2 bases, and 8 bases stayed unmatched. Germline V lookup: CDR1 SGDLS, CDR2 YYNGEE. In DNA, the CDR3 is TGTGCCAGCAGTCCCCGACAGGGGGAAGGCAATCAGCCCCAGCATTTT. Its protein is CASSPRQGEGNQPQHF.

This chain uses TRBV5-1 with TRBJ2-1; 7 bases are shared with TRBD2. The CDR3 covers 17 residues. The germline gives CDR1 SGHRS, CDR2 YFSETQ. The junction had 8 bases not matched to a gene; V was cut back by 0 bases and J by 2 bases. The CDR3 loop is CASSLEVGSGPYNEQFF. The CDR3 DNA reads TGCGCCAGCAGCTTGGAAGTCGGTAGCGGGCCCTACAATGAGCAGTTCTTC.

This clonotype was seen only once. The DNA for the CDR3 is TGCGCCAGCAGCACCGGGACAAGGACAGAGACCCAGTACTTC. Residues: CASSTGTRTETQYF. This chain joins TRBV5-1 and TRBJ2-5; weak D call: TRBD1 (6 bases). CDR1 and CDR2 from the germline V gene are SGHRS and YFSETQ. V lost 4 bases to trimming and J lost 4 bases, with 14 bases between them. The CDR3 has 14 residues.

CDR3 sequence (DNA): TGTGCCAGCAGTGTTACTTCTAGCACAGATACGCAGTATTTT. It codes for CASSVTSSTDTQYF. This sequence joins TRBV2 and TRBJ2-3; D is unresolved. The CDR3 has 14 residues. The ends were cut back, 4 bases at V and 0 bases at J, with 8 bases in the middle. Germline V CDR1 and CDR2: SNHLY, FYNNEI. The full variable domain, with the rest looked up from reference TRBV2 and TRBJ2-3, is EPEVTQTPSHQVTQMGQEVILRCVPISNHLYFYWYRQILGQKVEFLVSFYNNEISEKSEIFDDQFSVERPDGSNFTLKIRSTKLEDSAMYFCASSVTSSTDTQYFGPGTRLTVL.

V is TRBV12-3 or TRBV12-4 and J is TRBJ1-4; D is perhaps TRBD1 (5 bases). The CDR3 extends over 17 amino acids. V was shortened by 6 bases and J by 2 bases, with 19 bases between the two germline ends. CDR3 coding DNA: TGTGCCAGCAGCCTCAATGAGGGGATAATGACTAATGAAAAACTGTTTTTT. It is translated as CASSLNEGIMTNEKLFF.

The chain links TRBV7-2 to TRBJ1-2; 9 bases match TRBD1. The ends lost 5 bases at V and 4 bases at J; junction bases unmatched: 8. Germline CDR1 and CDR2: SGHTA and FQGNSA. CDR3 length: 15 amino acids. In DNA, the CDR3 is TGTGCCAGCAGCCGCATATTGGACAGGGGCTATGGCTACACCTTC. It is translated as CASSRILDRGYGYTF.

This chain links TRBV7-9 with TRBJ2-2; D possibly corresponds to TRBD2 (6 bases). From germline, CDR1 is SEHNR and CDR2 FQNEAQ (reference sequence). The ends were cut back, 6 bases at V and 2 bases at J, with 22 bases in the middle. CDR3 length: 18 amino acids. The CDR3 coding sequence is TGTGCCAGCAGTGAAGGAGCTTGGGGACTTTCTAACACCGGGGAGCTGTTTTTT. This sequence encodes CASSEGAWGLSNTGELFF.

The chain employs TRBV6-2 or TRBV6-3 and TRBJ2-3, with TRBD1 as a possible D gene (6 bases). CDR3 length equals 16 residues. Trimming removed 2 bases at V and 8 bases at J, with 20 bases between. Germline V CDR1 and CDR2: MNHEY, SVGEGT. The CDR3 loop is CASSYGGHLGRGTQYF. Written as DNA, the CDR3 is TGTGCCAGCAGTTACGGGGGACACCTGGGAAGAGGTACGCAGTATTTT.

The chain carries TRBV18 and TRBJ2-3; 7 bases are a match to TRBD2. J lost 0 bases, V lost 0 bases, and 6 bases had no gene match. The germline V gene has CDR1 KGHSH and CDR2 LQKENI. The CDR3 totals 17 residues. CDR3 residues: CASSPPKGGRSTDTQYF. The CDR3 coding sequence is TGTGCCAGCTCACCACCGAAGGGAGGGAGGAGCACAGATACGCAGTATTTT. The complete variable domain, with remaining parts taken from reference TRBV18 and TRBJ2-3, reads NAGVMQNPRHLVRRRGQEARLRCSPMKGHSHVYWYRQLPEEGLKFMVYLQKENIIDESGMPKERFSAEFPKEGPSILRIQQVVRGDSAAYFCASSPPKGGRSTDTQYFGPGTRLTVL.

The chain employs TRBV15 and TRBJ2-5; D gene unclear. The CDR3 covers 13 residues. Germline values: CDR1 LNHNV, CDR2 YYDKDF (reference sequence). Trimming pared 0 bases from V and 4 bases from J, leaving 6 bases between. Here the CDR3 DNA reads TGTGCCACCAGCAGAGATACCCGAGAGACCCAGTACTTC. Translation: CATSRDTRETQYF.

The rearrangement links TRBV29-1 to TRBJ1-1, with 8 bases that match TRBD1. Germline V gene lookup returns CDR1 SQVTM and CDR2 ANQGSEA. The CDR3 spans 11 residues. The V segment lost 2 bases and the J segment 10 bases; nucleotides outside the gene matches: 3. CDR3 amino acids: CSVESTGGAFF. The CDR3 nucleotides read TGCAGCGTTGAATCAACAGGGGGAGCTTTCTTT.

The chain couples TRBV6-2 or TRBV6-3 to TRBJ2-6; 7 nucleotides line up with TRBD1. Germline V lookup: CDR1 MNHEY, CDR2 SVGEGT. J gave up 2 bases and V 8 bases, and 0 bases lay outside the gene matches. This CDR3 contains 13 residues. Written as DNA, the CDR3 is TGTGCCAGCGGACAGGCTGGGGCCAACGTCCTGACTTTC. Residues: CASGQAGANVLTF.

A few counts support this clonotype. This chain joins TRBV5-6 and TRBJ1-1; D possibly corresponds to TRBD1 (5 bases). This CDR3 region has 15 residues. CDR1 SGHDT and CDR2 YYEEEE come from the germline V gene. Trimming took 0 bases from V and 1 from J, leaving 10 bases between them. CDR3 protein: CASSLDGGSNTEAFF. The CDR3, as DNA: TGTGCCAGCAGCTTGGACGGGGGGTCGAACACTGAAGCTTTCTTT.

The chain recombines TRBV14 with TRBJ1-6; D is undetermined. This CDR3 contains 14 residues. Trimming took off 0 bases at V and 10 bases at J, with 10 bases between the two ends. In germline, CDR1 is SGHDN, CDR2 FVKESK. The CDR3 nucleotides read TGTGCCAGCAGCCAAGAACTCCTTGGATCACCCCTCCACTTT. It encodes CASSQELLGSPLHF. The full variable domain, with the rest looked up from reference TRBV14 and TRBJ1-6, is EAGVTQFPSHSVIEKGQTVTLRCDPISGHDNLYWYRRVMGKEIKFLLHFVKESKQDESGMPNNRFLAERTGGTYSTLKVQPAELEDSGVYFCASSQELLGSPLHFGNGTRLTVT.

The chain employs TRBV7-8 and TRBJ2-7; D uncertain. The CDR3 sequence is 14 residues long. The germline gives CDR1 SGHVS, CDR2 FQNEAQ. Trimming removed 5 bases at V and 2 bases at J, with 13 bases between. CDR3 residues: CASSPGRFTYEQYV. DNA of the CDR3: TGTGCCAGCAGCCCCGGCCGGTTCACCTACGAGCAGTACGTC.

The CDR3 reads CAISSLSRDRAYTQYF. The DNA for the CDR3 is TGTGCCATCAGTTCCCTAAGCCGAGACAGAGCGTATACGCAGTATTTT. This sequence joins TRBV10-3 and TRBJ2-3; perhaps TRBD1 as D (5 bases). The V and J ends lost 5 bases and 7 bases respectively, with 22 bases between them. CDR1 and CDR2 (germline): ENHRY, SYGVKD. CDR3 length equals 16 residues.

The chain employs TRBV7-2 and TRBJ1-2, with no clear D. The length of the CDR3 is 15 residues. Germline V gene lookup returns CDR1 SGHTA and CDR2 FQGNSA. V dropped 5 bases and J dropped 8 bases, with 21 bases sitting between them. For the CDR3, the DNA is TGTGCCAGCAGCCTCACATGGGGTGGATTTGAAGGCTACACCTTC. This sequence encodes CASSLTWGGFEGYTF.

The DNA of the CDR3 is TGTGCCACCAGTGAGCCTGGATGGGGGACAACCCAGTACTTC. Its translation is CATSEPGWGTTQYF. The chain uses TRBV24-1 and TRBJ2-5, with D maybe TRBD1 (6 bases). Germline assignment: CDR1 KGHDR and CDR2 SFDVKD. CDR3 length: 14 residues. Trimming left V 4 bases short and J 8 bases short, with 16 bases between.

J is TRBJ2-7 and V is TRBV28, with 9 bases aligning to TRBD2. This CDR3 comprises 15 residues. From germline, CDR1 is MDHEN and CDR2 SYDVKM. With V trimmed by 2 bases and J by 6 bases, 8 bases remained unmatched. As DNA, the CDR3 is TGTGCCAGCAGTTTAGCCGGATCAGCGGGGGGCGAGCAGTACGTC. This translates into CASSLAGSAGGEQYV.

Only a few counts were recorded for this clonotype. The J gene is TRBJ2-7, the V gene TRBV15; D is unclear. CDR1 LNHNV and CDR2 YYDKDF come from the germline V gene (reference sequence). The CDR3 is 13 amino acids. V was trimmed by 1 base and J by 0 bases, leaving 4 bases between them. DNA for the CDR3: TGTGCCACCAGCAGAGGAGCCTCCTACGAGCAGTACTTC. Protein product: CATSRGASYEQYF.